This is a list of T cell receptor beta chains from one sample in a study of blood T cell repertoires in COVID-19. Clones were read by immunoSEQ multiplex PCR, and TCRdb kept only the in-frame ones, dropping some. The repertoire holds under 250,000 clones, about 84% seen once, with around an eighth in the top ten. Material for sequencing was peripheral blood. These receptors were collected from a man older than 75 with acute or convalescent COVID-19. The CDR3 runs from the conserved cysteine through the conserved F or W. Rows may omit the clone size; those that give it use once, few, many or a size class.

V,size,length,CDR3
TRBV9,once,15,CASSVRGGGGNTIYF
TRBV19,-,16,CASSIRTDYSNQPQHF
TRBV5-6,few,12,CASSSGTGEQYF
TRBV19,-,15,CASSLAGWENTEAFF
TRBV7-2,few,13,CASSSLNTGELFF
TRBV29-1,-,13,CSVRVGLVEKLFF
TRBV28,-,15,CASSSTSGVTGELFF
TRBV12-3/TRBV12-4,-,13,CASSMRSNTEAFF
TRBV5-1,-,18,CASSLWPSEASGRNTQYF
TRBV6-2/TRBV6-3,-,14,CASSYSRPDGGYTF
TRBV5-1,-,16,CASSLTAGNSGNTIYF
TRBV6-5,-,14,CASSPGQVNYEQYF
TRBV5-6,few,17,CASSTPLTGTGVETQYF
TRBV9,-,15,CASSIRQGATGGYTF